The source of this TCR beta chain is a study of T cells expressing NK-cell markers (dated by TCRdb to the early 2020s). Regarding the study in general: Fewer than ten donors provided sorted CD3+CD56+NKG2C+, CD3+CD56+NKG2C- and CD3+CD56-NKG2C+ T-cell subsets, whose TCR beta-chain repertoires were profiled. The libraries were sequenced on Illumina HiSeq 2000/2500, MiSeq or NextSeq, producing 2 x 150 bp reads. Randomly selected healthy volunteers, three men and five women, were used as the eight sequenced donors. Among the eight sequenced donors, only one was HCMV-seronegative, while the other seven were HCMV-seropositive.

A commercial ELISA kit detecting HCMV-specific IgG in serum was used to determine HCMV serostatus. Peripheral blood mononuclear cells were isolated from blood by Ficoll density gradient centrifugation. The research as a whole found: Those dominant clonotypes were again the most abundant among CD3+CD56-NKG2C+ cells in a few donors, at roughly 25-60.1%. Whether the expanded NKG2C-expressing T cell clones were specific for HCMV antigens was left unclear. In roughly six donors, the dominant CD3+CD56+NKG2C+ clonotypes were among the top 10 CD8+ clonotypes and accounted for about 1.0-8% of CD8+ T cells.

About this clonotype: The clone's antigen remains unknown.

The CDR3 contains 15 residues, cysteine and phenylalanine counted. The DNA is unrecorded. From a lookup of the germline V gene, CDR1 and CDR2 are SGHNT and YENEEA. Sequencing used an Illumina HiSeq 2000. TCR beta cDNA libraries were prepared using 5'RACE template switching, which introduced a universal primer site and unique molecular identifiers. cDNA synthesis was primed from the TCR beta constant segment and was followed by two successive PCR amplification steps. Turning to the authors' computational methods: Reads were demultiplexed and grouped by UMI with MIGEC, and clonotypes were assembled and quantified with MiTCR. To exclude erroneous sequences, any TCR cDNA sequence not supported by at least two reads was discarded. The tcR package was used for downstream repertoire analysis, and clonotypes were matched across fractions by CDR3 nucleotide sequence plus V segment. VDJmatch was used to annotate antigen specificity against VDJdb, with one amino acid substitution allowed in CDR3. The reads underwent TCRdb reprocessing, giving one record for each CDR3 protein sequence and no DNA. It is TCRdb's table, rather than the study itself, that gives the V and J calls and clone size. The table for this sample lists approximately 550,000 distinct CDR3 sequences. Jointly, the top ten make up less than 4.5% of the sample.

The V and J genes are TRBV11-3 and TRBJ1-1. The sequence derives from a man between 18 and 35 years old in good health. Donor details come from another sample of the same person, matched by shared clones. The sequencing sample was made of blood T cells: a sorted CD56 or NKG2C T cell subset, CD4+ or CD8+ T cells, or bulk PBMC T cells (not recorded which). CDR3 loop: CASSPSTTARTEAFF.